This section outlines one TCR beta chain sequence together with its context. The target antigen is unknown. Carried by the TCR beta cDNA libraries were unique molecular identifiers. TCRdb re-called the PCR reads with MiXCR, one entry per CDR3 protein. Counted here are about 170,000 distinct CDR3 sequences, approximately 28% occurring once; the ten biggest clones make up roughly 1.6%. J was trimmed by 12 bases and V by 0 bases; bases with no gene match: 2. From germline, CDR1 is GTSNPN and CDR2 SVGIG (reference sequence). The CDR3 loop spans 11 amino acids. The sample comes from a study of post-analysis software for immune sequencing data. General study findings and limits: Strong same-batch co-clustering of samples appeared with F measure clustering. Roughly five TRBV segments appeared more often in patients than in controls, and TRBV5-6, TRBV5-1 and TRBV20-1 were among these.

The gene calls are TRBV30 and TRBJ2-5; 9 bases align to TRBD1. The specimen sequenced was blood. The receptor was derived from a girl under 18 with multiple sclerosis. The DNA for the CDR3 is TGTGCCTGGAGTGTAAGGACAGGGGAGTACTTC. Protein: CAWSVRTGEYF.